Sequencing of this T cell receptor (beta chain) was carried out in a study of graft-versus-host responses after intestinal transplantation. Study summary: Multivisceral, liver-intestinal, or isolated intestinal grafts were transplanted into recipients. Among the recipients, all got anti-thymocyte globulin induction and then tacrolimus and steroids for around 3 years. Study-wide points: GvH clones were found in recipient marrow; some appeared first in ileum or blood.

Clones were sequenced by immunoSEQ multiplex PCR, and TCRdb holds only the in-frame ones, with some missing. The data hold some 100,000 clones, with roughly 90% observed a single time. With regard to this clone: The target antigen is unknown.

V was pared by 6 bases and J by 6 bases, with 14 bases between. The CDR3 spans 14 residues. CDR1 is MNHEY and CDR2 is SMNVEV in the germline V gene (reference sequence). The receptor was derived from a human donor who was the organ donor for an intestinal transplant. The sample was unstimulated CD8+ T cells sorted from spleen or lymph node cells, taken before transplant. The chain has TRBV27 and TRBJ2-2; D is possibly TRBD1 (6 bases). The chain's CDR3 is CASSVLRGSGELFF. The CDR3 nucleotides are TGTGCCAGCAGCGTCCTGAGGGGGTCCGGGGAGCTGTTTTTT.